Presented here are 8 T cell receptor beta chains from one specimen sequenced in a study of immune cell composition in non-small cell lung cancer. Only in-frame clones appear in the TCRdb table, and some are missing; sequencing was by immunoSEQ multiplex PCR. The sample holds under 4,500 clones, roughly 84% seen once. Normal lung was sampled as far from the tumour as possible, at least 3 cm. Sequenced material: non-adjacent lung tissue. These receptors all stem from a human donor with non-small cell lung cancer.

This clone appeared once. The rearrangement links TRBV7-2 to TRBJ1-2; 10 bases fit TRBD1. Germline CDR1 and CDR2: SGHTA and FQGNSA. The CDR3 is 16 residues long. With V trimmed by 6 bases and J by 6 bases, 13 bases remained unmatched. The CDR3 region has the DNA TGTGCCAGCAGTATACCGACAGGGGGCCTACTCCATGGCTACACCTTC. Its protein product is CASSIPTGGLLHGYTF. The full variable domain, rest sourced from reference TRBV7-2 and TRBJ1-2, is GAGVSQSPSNKVTEKGKDVELRCDPISGHTALYWYRQSLGQGLEFLIYFQGNSAPDKSGLPSDRFSAERTGGSVSTLTIQRTQQEDSAVYLCASSIPTGGLLHGYTFGSGTRLTVV.

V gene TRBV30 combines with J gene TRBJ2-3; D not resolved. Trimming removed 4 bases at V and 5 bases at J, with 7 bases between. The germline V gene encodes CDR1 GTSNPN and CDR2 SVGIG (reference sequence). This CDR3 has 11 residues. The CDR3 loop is CAWKRGDTQYF. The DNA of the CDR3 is TGTGCCTGGAAGAGAGGAGATACGCAGTATTTT.

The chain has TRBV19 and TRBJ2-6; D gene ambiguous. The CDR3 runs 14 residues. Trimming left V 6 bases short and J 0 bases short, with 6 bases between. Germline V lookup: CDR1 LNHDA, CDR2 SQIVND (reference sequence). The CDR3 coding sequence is TGTGCCAGTAGGACTCCCTCTGGGGCCAACGTCCTGACTTTC. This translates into CASRTPSGANVLTF.

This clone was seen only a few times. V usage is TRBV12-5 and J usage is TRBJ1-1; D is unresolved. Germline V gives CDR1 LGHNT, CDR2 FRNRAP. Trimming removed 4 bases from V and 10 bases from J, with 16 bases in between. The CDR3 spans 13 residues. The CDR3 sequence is CASGYGPRGRAFF. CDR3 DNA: TGTGCTAGTGGTTACGGGCCCCGCGGGAGAGCTTTCTTT. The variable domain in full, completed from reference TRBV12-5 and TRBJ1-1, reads DARVTQTPRHKVTEMGQEVTMRCQPILGHNTVFWYRQTMMQGLELLAYFRNRAPLDDSGMPKDRFSAEMPDATLATLKIQPSEPRDSAVYFCASGYGPRGRAFFGQGTRLTVV.

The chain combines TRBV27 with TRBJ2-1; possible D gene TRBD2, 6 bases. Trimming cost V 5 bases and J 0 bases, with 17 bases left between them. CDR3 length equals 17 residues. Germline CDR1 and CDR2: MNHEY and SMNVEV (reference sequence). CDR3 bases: TGTGCCAGCAGTCTACGACTAGGAGGGAGCTCCTACAATGAGCAGTTCTTC. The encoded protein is CASSLRLGGSSYNEQFF.

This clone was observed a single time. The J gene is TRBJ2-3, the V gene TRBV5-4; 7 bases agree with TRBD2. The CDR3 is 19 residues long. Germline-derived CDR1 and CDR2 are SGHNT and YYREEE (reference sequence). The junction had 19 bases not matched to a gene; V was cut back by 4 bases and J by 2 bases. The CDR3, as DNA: TGTGCCAGCAGCGGAATAAATACAGAGGCGGCGGGAGCCACAGATACGCAGTATTTT. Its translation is CASSGINTEAAGATDTQYF. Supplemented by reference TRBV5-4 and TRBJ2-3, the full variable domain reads ETGVTQSPTHLIKTRGQQVTLRCSSQSGHNTVSWYQQALGQGPQFIFQYYREEENGRGNFPPRFSGLQFPNYSSELNVNALELDDSALYLCASSGINTEAAGATDTQYFGPGTRLTVL.

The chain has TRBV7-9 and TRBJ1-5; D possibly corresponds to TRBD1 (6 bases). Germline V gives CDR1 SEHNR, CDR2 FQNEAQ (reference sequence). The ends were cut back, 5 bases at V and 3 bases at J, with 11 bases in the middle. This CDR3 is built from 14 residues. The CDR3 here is CASSPTGLNQPQHF. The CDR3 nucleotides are TGTGCCAGCAGCCCTACAGGGCTCAATCAGCCCCAGCATTTT.

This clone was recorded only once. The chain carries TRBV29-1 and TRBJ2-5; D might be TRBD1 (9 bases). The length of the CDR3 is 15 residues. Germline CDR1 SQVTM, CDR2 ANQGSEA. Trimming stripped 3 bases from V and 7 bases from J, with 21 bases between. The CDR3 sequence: CSVDAGGLTGGTQYF. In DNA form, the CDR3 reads TGCAGCGTTGATGCGGGGGGTCTGACAGGGGGGACCCAGTACTTC.